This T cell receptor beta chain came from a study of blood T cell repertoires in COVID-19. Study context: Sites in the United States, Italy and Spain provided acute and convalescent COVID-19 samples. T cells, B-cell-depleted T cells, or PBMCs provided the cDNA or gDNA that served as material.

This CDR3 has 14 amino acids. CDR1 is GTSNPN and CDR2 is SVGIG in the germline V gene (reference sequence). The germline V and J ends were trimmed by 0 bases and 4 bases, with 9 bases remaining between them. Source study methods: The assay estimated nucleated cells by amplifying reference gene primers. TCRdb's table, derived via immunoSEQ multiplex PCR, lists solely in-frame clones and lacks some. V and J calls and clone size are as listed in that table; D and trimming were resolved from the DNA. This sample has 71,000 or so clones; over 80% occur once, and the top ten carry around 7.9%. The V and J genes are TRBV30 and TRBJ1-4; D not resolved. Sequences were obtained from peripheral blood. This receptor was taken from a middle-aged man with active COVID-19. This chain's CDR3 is CAWSVSRGNEKLFF. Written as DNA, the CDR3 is TGTGCCTGGAGTGTCTCGCGGGGTAATGAAAAACTGTTTTTT.